Listed below are T cell receptor beta chains from one sample, sequenced in a study of blood T cell repertoires in COVID-19. TCRdb's copy holds only in-frame clones and misses some; the assay was immunoSEQ multiplex PCR. This sample has 250,000 to 350,000 clones, with 89% found just once. The sequencing input was peripheral blood. The receptors were gathered from a woman aged 55-70 years with acute or convalescent COVID-19. The CDR3 runs from the conserved cysteine through the conserved F or W. The D gene is left open where the match is weak. The size of a clone is reported for some rows only, either as once, few or many, or as a class for expanded clones.

TRBV4-1	TRBD2	TRBJ2-5	17	-	TGCGCCAGCAGCCAAGATTCAAAGCGGGGGTCCCAAGAGACCCAGTACTTC	CASSQDSKRGSQETQYF
TRBV2	-	TRBJ2-6	14	-	TGTGCCAGCAGTAAAGAGCTTGGGGCCAACGTCCTGACTTTC	CASSKELGANVLTF
TRBV18	-	TRBJ2-1	18	-	TGTGCCAGCTCACCCCCTAACCAGAGACAGAACAAAGACAATGAGCAGTTCTTC	CASSPPNQRQNKDNEQFF
TRBV4-1	TRBD2	TRBJ2-1	15	-	TGCGCCAGCAGCCCCCCGGGACTAGAGTACAATGAGCAGTTCTTC	CASSPPGLEYNEQFF
TRBV2	TRBD2	TRBJ2-2	14	-	TGTGCCAGCAATAGCGGGGGGGTCACCGGGGAGCTGTTTTTT	CASNSGGVTGELFF
TRBV12-3/TRBV12-4	-	TRBJ2-7	13	-	TGTGCCAGCCAAAAGGTCCACCCCGGGGAGCAGTACTTC	CASQKVHPGEQYF
TRBV21-1	-	TRBJ2-7	12	-	TGTGCCACCCCAGGGAATTCCTACGAGCAGTACTTC	CATPGNSYEQYF
TRBV5-1	TRBD1	TRBJ1-3	14	-	TGCGCCAGCAGCTTAGGGACAGTGAGAAACACCATATATTTT	CASSLGTVRNTIYF
TRBV30	-	TRBJ2-7	12	-	TGTGCCTGGAGTGCGGGAATCCACGAGCAGTACTTC	CAWSAGIHEQYF
TRBV24-1	TRBD1	TRBJ1-2	15	-	TGTGCCACCAGTGACCTTATGACAGGGCCTGGCGGCTACACCTTC	CATSDLMTGPGGYTF
TRBV27	-	TRBJ2-5	14	-	TGTGCCAGCAGTACCAGGGGTGCCCCAGGGACCCAGTACTTC	CASSTRGAPGTQYF
TRBV10-3	TRBD2	TRBJ2-5	13	-	TGTGCCATCGGGGGGGCGGGAGGAGAGACCCAGTACTTC	CAIGGAGGETQYF
TRBV28	-	TRBJ2-7	14	-	TGTGCCAGCAGCACCGGAGGGCCCTCCTACGAGCAGTACTTC	CASSTGGPSYEQYF
TRBV9	-	TRBJ2-3	14	-	TGTGCCAGCAGCGTAGTAGGGGGCACAGATACGCAGTATTTT	CASSVVGGTDTQYF
TRBV10-3	-	TRBJ2-3	14	-	TGTGCCATCAGTGAGTCGACTCCCTTTGATACGCAGTATTTT	CAISESTPFDTQYF
TRBV15	-	TRBJ1-1	15	-	TGTGCCACCAGCAACCGGGGGGGTATGAACACTGAAGCTTTCTTT	CATSNRGGMNTEAFF
TRBV27	TRBD1	TRBJ2-3	16	-	TGTGCCAGCAGTTTAACTACAGGGGGCCGGACAGATACGCAGTATTTT	CASSLTTGGRTDTQYF
TRBV4-2	-	TRBJ1-4	16	once	TGTGCCAGCAGCCAAGGGGGGGGTGTCTTGGGTGAAAAACTGTTTTTT	CASSQGGGVLGEKLFF
TRBV10-2	TRBD2	TRBJ2-5	14	-	TGCGCCAGCAGTTTAGCGGGGACCCAAGAGACCCAGTACTTC	CASSLAGTQETQYF
TRBV25-1	-	TRBJ1-2	13	once	TGTGCCAGCAGTGTGGCGGGGAACTATGGCTACACCTTC	CASSVAGNYGYTF
TRBV4-3	TRBD2	TRBJ2-1	16	-	TGCGCCAGCAGCCAAGGTTCGAGCGGGGGGTACAATGAGCAGTTCTTC	CASSQGSSGGYNEQFF
TRBV5-1	-	TRBJ2-1	14	-	TGCGCCAGCAGCTTGGGTCCAGGGGATACTGCACAGTTCTTC	CASSLGPGDTAQFF
TRBV5-4	TRBD1	TRBJ2-1	16	-	TGTGCCAGCAGCTCACCAAAGGGACAGGGGGCCTATGAGCAGTTCTTC	CASSSPKGQGAYEQFF
TRBV7-2	TRBD2	TRBJ2-7	15	-	TGTGCCAGCAGATCCAGACTAGCGGGAGGGGACGAGCAGTACTTC	CASRSRLAGGDEQYF
TRBV10-3	TRBD1	TRBJ2-3	15	-	TGTGCCATCAGTGAGTCGACAGGGGACACAGATACGCAGTATTTT	CAISESTGDTDTQYF
TRBV7-2	TRBD2	TRBJ2-1	15	-	TGTGCCAGCAGCTTTAGGACTAGCGTCTACAATGAGCAGTTCTTC	CASSFRTSVYNEQFF
TRBV7-2	TRBD1	TRBJ2-2	14	-	TGTGCCAGCAGCTTGGGACAGGGGGCCGGGGAGCTGTTTTTT	CASSLGQGAGELFF
TRBV7-9	-	TRBJ1-1	15	-	TGTGCCGCCGTTAATAGGGGCGGCCTGAACACTGAAGCTTTCTTT	CAAVNRGGLNTEAFF
TRBV3-1/TRBV3-2	-	TRBJ1-2	13	-	TGTGCCAGCAGCCCAGGGGCAGGGAAAGGCTACACCTTC	CASSPGAGKGYTF
TRBV19	TRBD1	TRBJ1-2	15	-	TGTGCCAGTAGAACGGGACAGGCCCCTAACTATGGCTACACCTTC	CASRTGQAPNYGYTF
TRBV7-2	TRBD2	TRBJ2-1	16	once	TGTGCCAGCAGCTTAGATAGCGGGGGGGCCTACAATGAGCAGTTCTTC	CASSLDSGGAYNEQFF
TRBV6-4	-	TRBJ1-1	13	-	TGTGCCAGCAGCTCCAGGGTAGGCACTGAAGCTTTCTTT	CASSSRVGTEAFF
TRBV19	-	TRBJ1-1	14	-	TGTGCCAGTAGTTCTCAGGGAAGCATCACTGAAGCTTTCTTT	CASSSQGSITEAFF
TRBV5-4	-	TRBJ1-3	18	-	TGTGCCAGCAGCTTGGGGGGTGGCAGGGGATCCTCTGGAAACACCATATATTTT	CASSLGGGRGSSGNTIYF
TRBV5-1	-	TRBJ1-6	15	few	TGCGCCAGCAGCTTACAGGGAACCGATAATTCACCCCTCCACTTT	CASSLQGTDNSPLHF
TRBV19	TRBD2	TRBJ2-7	16	-	TGTGCCAGTAGTGCAGCAGGGACTACTAGGGCCTACGAGCAGTACTTC	CASSAAGTTRAYEQYF
TRBV7-4	TRBD2	TRBJ2-7	17	-	TGTGCCAGCAGCTTAGATGAGGGACTAGGCCCGTCCTACGAGCAGTACTTC	CASSLDEGLGPSYEQYF
TRBV20-1	TRBD2	TRBJ2-1	15	-	TGCAGTGCTAGTAGGTCAGGACTAGCGTTCGGTGAGCAGTTCTTC	CSASRSGLAFGEQFF
TRBV19	-	TRBJ2-3	15	once	TGTGCCAGTAGTATATACGGGAGTGAAACAGATACGCAGTATTTT	CASSIYGSETDTQYF
TRBV28	TRBD1	TRBJ1-4	15	-	TGTGCCAGCAGTTCCACGGGACAGGGGTCCAAAAAACTGTTTTTT	CASSSTGQGSKKLFF
TRBV9	-	TRBJ1-4	16	-	TGTGCCAGCAGCGTAGGTTCAGGGGCGGATAATGAAAAACTGTTTTTT	CASSVGSGADNEKLFF
TRBV3-1/TRBV3-2	-	TRBJ2-1	14	-	TGTGCCAGCAGCCAAGATGTCCGGGGAGGCGAGCAGTTCTTC	CASSQDVRGGEQFF
TRBV6-6	TRBD2	TRBJ2-3	14	once	TGTGCCAGCAGTTACTCGACTAGCGGACTTACGCAGTATTTT	CASSYSTSGLTQYF
TRBV28	-	TRBJ1-1	13	-	TGTGCCACCTCAGGGTCGGTTTACACTGAAGCTTTCTTT	CATSGSVYTEAFF
TRBV7-8	-	TRBJ2-1	15	-	TGTGCCAGCAGCTTAGGCGGGACAGCATACAATGAGCAGTTCTTC	CASSLGGTAYNEQFF
TRBV5-4	-	TRBJ1-3	13	-	TGTGCCAGCAGCTTGGGACAGGAGGACACCATATATTTT	CASSLGQEDTIYF
TRBV6-5	-	TRBJ1-1	11	-	TGTGCCATCTACTATGGAACTGAAGCTTTCTTT	CAIYYGTEAFF
TRBV11-2	-	TRBJ1-3	15	few	TGTGCCAGCGCTGGCGAGACAGTGATTGGAAACACCATATATTTT	CASAGETVIGNTIYF